This T cell receptor beta chain appears in the sequencing data of a study of blood T cell repertoires in COVID-19. At the level of the study: Sites across the United States, Italy and Spain contributed samples from acute and convalescent COVID-19. Sources were T cells, B-cell-depleted T cells, or PBMCs; the material itself was cDNA or gDNA.

The V and J ends lost 2 bases and 0 bases respectively, with 8 bases between them. The CDR3 has 14 amino acids. Germline assignment: CDR1 GTSNPN and CDR2 SVGIG (reference sequence). As processed by the authors: Estimation of nucleated cell counts was performed using reference gene primer amplification. Profiling relied on immunoSEQ multiplex PCR, and the TCRdb table lists in-frame clones only, not all of them. The DNA was the basis for D and trimming; V, J and clone size are from that table. The sample holds some 120,000 clones, around 80% seen once. The clonotype originates from an older woman with acute or convalescent COVID-19. The sequencing input was peripheral blood. V gene TRBV30 combines with J gene TRBJ1-3; D ambiguous. CDR3 loop: CAWSRGLSGNTIYF. The CDR3 region has the DNA TGTGCCTGGAGTCGCGGGCTCTCTGGAAACACCATATATTTT.